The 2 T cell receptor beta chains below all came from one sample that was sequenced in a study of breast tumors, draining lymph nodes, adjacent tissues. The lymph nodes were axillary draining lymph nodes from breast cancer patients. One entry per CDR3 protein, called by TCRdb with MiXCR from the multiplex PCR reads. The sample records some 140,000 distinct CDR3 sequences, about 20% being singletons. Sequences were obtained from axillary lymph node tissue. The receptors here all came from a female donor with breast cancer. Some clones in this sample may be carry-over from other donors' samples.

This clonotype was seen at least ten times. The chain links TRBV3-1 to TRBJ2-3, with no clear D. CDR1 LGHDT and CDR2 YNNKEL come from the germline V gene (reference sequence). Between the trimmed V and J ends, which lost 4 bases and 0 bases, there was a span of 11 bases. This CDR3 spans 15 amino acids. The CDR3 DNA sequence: TGTGCCAGCAGCCCCGGAGTGATTAGCACAGATACGCAGTATTTT. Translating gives CASSPGVISTDTQYF.

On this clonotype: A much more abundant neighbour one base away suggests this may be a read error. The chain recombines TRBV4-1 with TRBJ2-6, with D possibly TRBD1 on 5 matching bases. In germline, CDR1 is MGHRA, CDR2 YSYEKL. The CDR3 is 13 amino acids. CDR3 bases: TGCGCCAGCAGCCAAGAAGGGGCCAACGTCCTGGCTTTC. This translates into CASSQEGANVLAF.